Listed here are 21 T cell receptor beta chains from one sample, sequenced in a study of T cell responses to AZD1222 COVID-19 vaccine. TCRdb's table, derived via immunoSEQ multiplex PCR, lists solely in-frame clones and lacks some. The repertoire holds around 79,000 clones, 70% to 90% seen once, with about 1.6% in the top ten. This specimen was peripheral blood, taken on day 0 of AZD1222 vaccination. These receptors were obtained from an adult in good health.

The chain joins TRBV19 to TRBJ1-1; no clear D gene. Germline CDR1 reads LNHDA; CDR2 reads SQIVND (reference sequence). The CDR3 is 15 amino acids. V was clipped by 3 bases and J by 0 bases, with 11 bases between them. The CDR3 DNA follows: TGTGCCAGTAGTATGGCAGGCCGCTTGAACACTGAAGCTTTCTTT. Amino acids: CASSMAGRLNTEAFF.

The chain joins TRBV9 to TRBJ1-5; D remains ambiguous. This CDR3 spans 16 amino acids. Germline assignment: CDR1 SGDLS and CDR2 YYNGEE. V was cut by 4 bases and J by 0 bases, with 14 bases left in between. DNA for the CDR3: TGTGCCAGCAGCCCAGAAAGTACCTATAGCAATCAGCCCCAGCATTTT. This gives the protein CASSPESTYSNQPQHF.

J is TRBJ1-2 and V is TRBV4-3; 7 nucleotides agree with TRBD1. Germline CDR1 and CDR2: LGHNA and YSLEER. This CDR3 has 18 amino acids. V trimming: 1 base; J trimming: 5 bases; junction bases outside the gene matches: 16. The DNA for the CDR3 is TGCGCCAGCAGCCAAGTCTTCCGGGACAGCACTTTACGATATGGCTACACCTTC. This gives the protein CASSQVFRDSTLRYGYTF.

This clone was picked up a small number of times. This chain connects TRBV18 to TRBJ2-7; 7 bases line up with TRBD1. The CDR3 covers 13 residues. CDR1 KGHSH and CDR2 LQKENI come from the germline V gene. V lost 0 bases, J lost 5 bases, and 1 base stayed unmatched. As DNA, the CDR3 is TGTGCCAGCTCACCACCGACAGGGAACGAGCAGTACTTC. This encodes CASSPPTGNEQYF. Full variable domain (remainder filled in from reference TRBV18 and TRBJ2-7): NAGVMQNPRHLVRRRGQEARLRCSPMKGHSHVYWYRQLPEEGLKFMVYLQKENIIDESGMPKERFSAEFPKEGPSILRIQQVVRGDSAAYFCASSPPTGNEQYFGPGTRLTVT.

CDR3 DNA sequence: TGTGCCAGCAGCCAAGGCTGGCTAGCGGGCGTCCAAGAGACCCAGTACTTC. Its translation is CASSQGWLAGVQETQYF. The V gene is TRBV14, the J gene TRBJ2-5; 8 bases agree with TRBD2. The CDR3 is made up of 17 amino acids. The V segment lost 1 base and the J segment 1 base; nucleotides outside the gene matches: 8. The germline V gene has CDR1 SGHDN and CDR2 FVKESK.

The CDR3 here is CASSTTRLAGDTGELFF. The CDR3 DNA reads as TGTGCCAGCAGTACAACCCGACTAGCGGGAGACACCGGGGAGCTGTTTTTT. The chain couples TRBV2 to TRBJ2-2; TRBD2 aligns across 12 bases. The CDR3 has 17 amino acids. V gave up 5 bases and J gave up 3 bases; unmatched junction bases: 7. Germline V gives CDR1 SNHLY, CDR2 FYNNEI.

CDR3 bases: TGTGCCAGCAGCCAAGAATGGGACAGGCTCAACAATGAGCAGTTCTTC. It encodes CASSQEWDRLNNEQFF. The rearrangement links TRBV4-2 to TRBJ2-1, with 8 bases fitting TRBD1. This CDR3 has 16 residues. V dropped 0 bases and J dropped 5; count of bases not matched to a gene: 6. The germline V gene has CDR1 LGHNA and CDR2 YNFKEQ.

The chain has TRBV6-5 and TRBJ1-2; a weak D match, TRBD1 (5 bases). Germline-derived CDR1 and CDR2 are MNHEY and SVGAGI. The V end was cut by 0 bases, the J end by 6 bases, with 11 bases between. This CDR3 is 14 amino acids long. The CDR3 protein is CASSYSQGTDGYTF. CDR3 DNA: TGTGCCAGCAGTTACTCCCAGGGAACCGATGGCTACACCTTC.

V gene TRBV6-4 combines with J gene TRBJ2-1, with no clear D. Germline lookup yields CDR1 MRHNA and CDR2 SNTAGT. V was cut by 4 bases and J by 5 bases, with 12 bases left in between. This CDR3 is 14 amino acids long. CDR3 protein: CASSVDGRDNEQFF. DNA of the CDR3: TGTGCCAGCAGTGTAGATGGCCGGGACAATGAGCAGTTCTTC.

The J gene is TRBJ1-2, the V gene TRBV19, with D tentatively TRBD1 (5 bases). The CDR3 is 18 residues long. V was cut by 3 bases and J by 1 base, with 21 bases left in between. The germline gives CDR1 LNHDA, CDR2 SQIVND (reference sequence). CDR3 DNA sequence: TGTGCCAGTAGTATTCCGACAGCCAGCGGAAGATTTAACTATGGCTACACCTTC. Its translation: CASSIPTASGRFNYGYTF.

The genes are TRBV13 and TRBJ1-1; the D is unclear. Per germline, CDR1 PRHDT and CDR2 FYEKMQ (reference sequence). The V and J ends lost 5 bases and 1 base respectively, with 11 bases between them. The CDR3 is made up of 14 amino acids. The CDR3 nucleotides read TGTGCCAGCAGCCAACTCGGGCCGAACACTGAAGCTTTCTTT. This gives the protein CASSQLGPNTEAFF.

This clone was recorded only once. V is TRBV30 and J is TRBJ1-4; tentative D call: TRBD1 (5 bases). This CDR3 is built from 13 residues. Germline V gene sequence: CDR1 GTSNPN, CDR2 SVGIG (reference sequence). Trimming left V 0 bases short and J 16 bases short, with 18 bases between. The CDR3 region is CAWSVGARGPTFF. The CDR3 coding sequence is TGTGCCTGGAGTGTGGGCGCTCGGGGACCAACGTTTTTT.

The gene calls are TRBV18 and TRBJ1-5; D is ambiguous. Germline V gene lookup returns CDR1 KGHSH and CDR2 LQKENI. The germline V and J ends were trimmed by 4 bases and 5 bases, with 6 bases remaining between them. The CDR3 runs 12 residues. CDR3 in DNA: TGTGCCAGCTCACACTTTGATCAGCCCCAGCATTTT. This gives the protein CASSHFDQPQHF. Using reference TRBV18 and TRBJ1-5 for the parts outside the CDR3, the full variable domain is NAGVMQNPRHLVRRRGQEARLRCSPMKGHSHVYWYRQLPEEGLKFMVYLQKENIIDESGMPKERFSAEFPKEGPSILRIQQVVRGDSAAYFCASSHFDQPQHFGDGTRLSIL.

The V gene is TRBV5-1, the J gene TRBJ2-2; the D gene is possibly TRBD2 (5 bases). The germline CDR1 and CDR2 sequences are SGHRS and YFSETQ. Trimming stripped 4 bases from V and 7 bases from J, with 11 bases between. The CDR3 totals 13 residues. CDR3 loop: CASSPPSGGELFF. The CDR3, as DNA: TGCGCCAGCAGCCCCCCAAGCGGCGGGGAGCTGTTTTTT.

V and J are TRBV29-1 and TRBJ2-1; 9 bases map to TRBD2. CDR1 and CDR2 from the germline V gene are SQVTM and ANQGSEA. CDR3 length equals 14 residues. Trimming cost V 7 bases and J 6 bases; bases outside gene matches: 10. CDR3 protein: CSAKTGLARNEQFF. In DNA, the CDR3 is TGCAGCGCAAAGACGGGACTAGCACGCAATGAGCAGTTCTTC.

In this sample, this clone turned up once. This chain links TRBV29-1 with TRBJ1-2; weak D call: TRBD1 (5 bases). The CDR3 has 12 residues. V was pared by 4 bases and J by 7 bases, with 13 bases between. Germline CDR1 SQVTM, CDR2 ANQGSEA. In DNA, the CDR3 is TGCAGCGTTGGGGGTGAAGGGGCTGGCTACACCTTC. This sequence encodes CSVGGEGAGYTF.

The V and J genes are TRBV11-2 and TRBJ1-2; no reliable D call. This CDR3 spans 12 amino acids. Trimming shortened V by 5 bases and J by 4 bases, and 8 bases separated the two germline ends. Germline-derived CDR1 and CDR2 are SGHAT and FQNNGV. The CDR3 DNA follows: TGTGCCAGCAGCGAAAGGGTCTATGGCTACACCTTC. Translated, it gives CASSERVYGYTF.

This sequence joins TRBV6-2 or TRBV6-3 and TRBJ2-5; the D gene is possibly TRBD1 (5 bases). This CDR3 has 18 amino acids. The V end was cut by 4 bases, the J end by 0 bases, with 21 bases between. Germline V gene lookup returns CDR1 MNHEY and CDR2 SVGEGT. Here the CDR3 DNA reads TGTGCCAGCAGTTCCTACCACCTGGGGCCGACGTACCAAGAGACCCAGTACTTC. It specifies CASSSYHLGPTYQETQYF.

The rearrangement joins TRBV9 to TRBJ2-3, with 9 bases matching TRBD2. The CDR3 has 17 residues. Trimming at V came to 4 bases and at J to 3 bases, leaving 12 bases not matched to a gene. The V gene's germline CDR1 is SGDLS and CDR2 YYNGEE. The CDR3 spells CASSRGLAGGKTDTQYF. DNA of the CDR3: TGTGCCAGCAGCAGAGGGCTGGCGGGAGGGAAAACAGATACGCAGTATTTT.

V usage is TRBV6-5 and J usage is TRBJ2-5; TRBD2 might be the D (6 bases). Deletions cut 5 bases from V and 1 base from J, with 8 bases between. This CDR3 comprises 13 residues. Germline V CDR1 and CDR2: MNHEY, SVGAGI. In DNA, the CDR3 is TGTGCCAGCAGTAGGGACTTCCAAGAGACCCAGTACTTC. It codes for CASSRDFQETQYF.

This CDR3 reads CASSEYPDSSYEQYF. CDR3 nucleotides: TGTGCCAGCAGTGAATACCCGGACAGCTCCTACGAGCAGTACTTC. V gene TRBV25-1 combines with J gene TRBJ2-7; maybe TRBD1 (6 bases). Germline assignment: CDR1 MGHDK and CDR2 SYGVNS. Trimming took off 0 bases at V and 0 bases at J, with 9 bases between the two ends. This CDR3 comprises 15 residues.